What follows is one T cell receptor (beta chain) and its context. This specimen belongs to a study of technical replicates of blood from a few donors. Profiling relied on immunoSEQ multiplex PCR, and the TCRdb table lists in-frame clones only, not all of them. Among 87,000 or so clones listed, roughly 94% were seen once. The V gene's germline CDR1 is SGHTA and CDR2 FQGNSA. The CDR3 has 16 amino acids. Germline trimming cut 1 base from V and 0 bases from J; bases unmatched to any gene: 5. The sequence was obtained from a human donor in good health. This chain uses TRBV7-2 with TRBJ2-7; 8 bases align to TRBD2. The sample taken for sequencing was T cells isolated from PBMCs. The CDR3 reads CASSLVAGTSSYEQYF. The DNA of the CDR3 is TGTGCCAGCAGCTTAGTCGCCGGGACTAGCTCCTACGAGCAGTACTTC.